This T cell receptor beta chain was identified in a study of blood T cell repertoires in COVID-19 (dated by TCRdb to the early 2020s). For the wider study: Samples covering the acute and convalescent phases of COVID-19 were provided by collaborators in the United States, Italy and Spain. The material from the prospective study consisted of cDNA or gDNA derived from T cells, B-cell-depleted T cells, or PBMCs. Deeply sampled blood TCRbeta repertoires from subjects exposed to, actively infected with, or recovered from COVID-19 were included in the dataset. The repertoires were released in a freely available public database meant as a resource for research on the immune response to SARS-CoV-2. Samples were obtained from the ongoing ImmuneRACE study (first 160 participants) and from approximately 1,200 subjects provided by 6 global collaborators. Nearly every sample came with metadata listing a de-identified subject ID, COVID-19 status, age in years and sex. Where available, HLA class I and class II types were taken from metadata supplied by the sample provider and were not determined by assay-based typing.

Participants in the prospective study were aged roughly 18 to 89 years, lived in some 24 United States geographic areas, and enrolled through a virtual design. Cohort assignment in the prospective study relied on participant-reported clinical history from a screening survey and a study questionnaire. Exposed participants had been in contact, within 2 weeks of entering the study, with a person who had a PCR-confirmed or clinician-diagnosed case of COVID-19. Mobile phlebotomists in the prospective study collected whole blood, serum and a nasopharyngeal or oropharyngeal swab from every participant. Participants in the prospective study had the option to provide additional blood draws and questionnaires over a 2-month period. Before DNA extraction, prospective study blood samples were shipped either frozen or at room temperature. Via the germline V gene (reference sequence), CDR1 is MNHEY and CDR2 SMNVEV. The V end loses 7 bases and the J end loses 0 bases, and a stretch of 18 bases separates them. Inclusive of the bounding cysteine and phenylalanine, the CDR3 is 16 residues long. Of the read, only the CDR3 DNA is kept; its 48 bases are in frame from base 1.

On the study overall, not on this receptor specifically: How much clinical and demographic metadata was included differed by source and by participant, and the metadata was provided uncurated.

Regarding this clone: Its antigen is not yet known. Base qualities are missing; no much larger clone stands one base away.

The immunoSEQ Assay, a bias-controlled multiplex PCR, was used to amplify TCRbeta CDR3 regions from genomic DNA. The paper's data handling went like this. The number of nucleated cells in each sample was estimated from the amplification of reference gene primers within the assay. Sequence reads were collapsed and filtered to measure the absolute abundance of every unique TCRbeta CDR3 rearrangement. Productive Simpson clonality was computed per sample as the square root of Simpson's diversity index over productive rearrangements. Not all clones reach the TCRdb copy of this immuneACCESS table, which keeps in-frame sequences only. Checked studies attribute under half of the gap to unresolved V genes and leave the rest unexplained. That table supplies the V and J calls and clone size; D and trimming were determined from the DNA. The sample records about 320,000 clones, roughly nine tenths of which are singletons. The ten biggest clones cover 3.9% of the sample.

This receptor was identified in a young woman who had been exposed to COVID-19. The sequenced sample was PBMCs or T cells enriched from blood (not recorded which). The V gene is TRBV27 and the J gene is TRBJ1-2; the D segment cannot be called with confidence. The encoded CDR3 is CASTTYRTLANYGYTF. The nucleotides are TGTGCCAGCACCACTTATCGGACTTTAGCTAACTATGGCTACACCTTC.